This T cell receptor (beta chain) was identified in a study of blood T cell repertoires in COVID-19. Across the study: T cells, B-cell-depleted T cells, or PBMCs provided the cDNA or gDNA that served as material.

As originally analysed: Estimated nucleated cell counts came from reference gene primer amplification. Using immunoSEQ multiplex PCR, the repertoire was profiled, and TCRdb retains in-frame clones only, with some absent. D and trimming come from the DNA, and the V and J calls and clone size come from that table. The table lists some 150,000 clones, 87% of them singletons, with more than 0.8% in the top ten. After removal of 4 bases from V and 0 bases from J, the junction contained 12 bases not matched to a gene. This CDR3 contains 17 residues. The germline V gene encodes CDR1 SGDLS and CDR2 YYNGEE. This clonotype was sampled from a woman aged 45-60 years with acute or convalescent COVID-19. The chain joins TRBV9 to TRBJ1-1; TRBD1 matches at 7 bases. Specimen: peripheral blood. The CDR3 sequence: CASSPRLGQNMNTEAFF. The CDR3, as DNA: TGTGCCAGCAGCCCCCGCCTGGGACAGAACATGAACACTGAAGCTTTCTTT.